This TCR beta chain was sequenced during a study of blood T cell repertoires in COVID-19. Study background: Specimens from acute and convalescent COVID-19 originated in the United States, Italy and Spain.

The CDR3 runs to 16 residues. V gave up 5 bases and J gave up 1 base; unmatched junction bases: 6. Per the germline V gene, CDR1 is MNHEY and CDR2 is SMNVEV (reference sequence). In the authors' methods: Reference gene primer amplification yielded estimated nucleated cell counts. Method: immunoSEQ multiplex PCR; TCRdb's copy keeps in-frame clones and lacks some. V, J and clone size were drawn from that table, and D and trimming were deduced from the DNA. The table has some 260,000 clones, approximately 89% seen once. Sequenced sample: peripheral blood. The clonotype originates from a woman in her twenties or thirties with COVID-19, enrolled during active disease. The V gene is TRBV27, the J gene TRBJ2-3; 10 nucleotides match TRBD2. The CDR3 here is CASSLLAGARTDTQYF. CDR3 bases: TGTGCCAGCAGTCTCCTAGCGGGGGCCCGCACAGATACGCAGTATTTT.